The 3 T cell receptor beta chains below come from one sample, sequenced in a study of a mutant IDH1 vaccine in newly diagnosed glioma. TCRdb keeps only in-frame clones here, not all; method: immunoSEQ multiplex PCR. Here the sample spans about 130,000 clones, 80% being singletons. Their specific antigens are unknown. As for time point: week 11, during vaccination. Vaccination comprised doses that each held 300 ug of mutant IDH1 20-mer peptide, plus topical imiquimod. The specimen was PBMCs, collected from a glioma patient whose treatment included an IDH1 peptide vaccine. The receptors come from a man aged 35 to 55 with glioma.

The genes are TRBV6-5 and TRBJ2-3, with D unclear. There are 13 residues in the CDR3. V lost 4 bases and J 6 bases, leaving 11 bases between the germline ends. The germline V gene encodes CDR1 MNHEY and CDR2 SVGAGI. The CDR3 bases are TGTGCCAGCAGTTTCGGAGCAGGCGATACGCAGTATTTT. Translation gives CASSFGAGDTQYF.

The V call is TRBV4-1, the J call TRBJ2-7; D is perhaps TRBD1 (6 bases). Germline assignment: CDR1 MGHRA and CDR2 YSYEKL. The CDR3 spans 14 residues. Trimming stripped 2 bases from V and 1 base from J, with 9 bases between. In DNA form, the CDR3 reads TGCGCCAGCAGCCAACAACAGGGTTCCTACGAGCAGTACTTC. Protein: CASSQQQGSYEQYF.

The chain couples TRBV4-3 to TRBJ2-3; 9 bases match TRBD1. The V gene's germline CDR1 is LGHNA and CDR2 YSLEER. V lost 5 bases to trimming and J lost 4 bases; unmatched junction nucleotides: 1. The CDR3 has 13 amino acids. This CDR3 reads CASSRQGADTQYF. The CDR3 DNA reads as TGCGCCAGCAGCAGACAGGGGGCAGATACGCAGTATTTT.